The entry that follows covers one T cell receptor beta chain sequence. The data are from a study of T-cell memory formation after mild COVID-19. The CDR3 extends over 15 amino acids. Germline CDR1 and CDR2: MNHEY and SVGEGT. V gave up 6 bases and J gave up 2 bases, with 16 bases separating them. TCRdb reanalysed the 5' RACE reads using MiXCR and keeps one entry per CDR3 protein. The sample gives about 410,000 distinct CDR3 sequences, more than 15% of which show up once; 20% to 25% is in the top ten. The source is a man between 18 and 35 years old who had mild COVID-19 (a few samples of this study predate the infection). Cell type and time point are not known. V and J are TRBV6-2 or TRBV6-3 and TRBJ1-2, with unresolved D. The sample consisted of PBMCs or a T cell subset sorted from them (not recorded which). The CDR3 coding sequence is TGTGCCAGCAGCACCTCGGGCGACACCAACTATGGCTACACCTTC. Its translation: CASSTSGDTNYGYTF.